This T cell receptor (beta chain) was identified in a study of cytomegalovirus exposure and HLA in healthy donors. A multiplex PCR was run with 60 Vbeta primers and 13 Jbeta primers. TCRdb keeps only in-frame clones here, not all; method: immunoSEQ multiplex PCR. The sample consists of roughly 150,000 clones, approximately 88% of them appearing once. Trimming removed 2 bases at V and 7 bases at J, with 18 bases between. The CDR3 is 17 residues long. Germline V gene sequence: CDR1 LGHNA, CDR2 YNFKEQ. The V call is TRBV4-2, the J call TRBJ1-6; D may be TRBD1 (5 bases). Sequencing used PBMCs. This clonotype was sampled from a man under 40 in good health and CMV-seronegative. The CDR3 DNA reads TGTGCCAGCAGCCAAACGACAGTCGGAGTGAGGAATTCACCCCTCCACTTT. Amino acid sequence: CASSQTTVGVRNSPLHF.